This record covers a single TCR beta chain. The specificity of this receptor is unknown. The record has no base qualities; no much larger clone is one base away. To sequence the TCRbeta CDR3 region, genomic DNA was isolated from the sorted cells. The immunoSEQ Assay was used for sequencing of TCRbeta CDR3 regions. Imported from immuneACCESS, the table was reduced by TCRdb to in-frame sequences with V and J called. These copies leave out some clones; in studies compared against another copy, an unresolved V gene accounts for under half, and the cause of the remainder is not known. Here the sample has around 80,000 clones; roughly 92% occur a single time. Around 0.64% of the sample is in the top ten clones. Patients with a history of autoimmune disease or receiving systemic immunosuppression were excluded from the trial. Peripheral blood for TCR sequencing was collected from all dose cohorts at baseline, on cycle 4 day 1, and on cycle 7 day 1. The samples were drawn from a first-in-human, open-label, multicenter phase I dose-escalation trial of ivuxolimab. The trial enrolled adults with locally advanced or metastatic head and neck squamous cell, hepatocellular, melanoma or renal cell carcinoma. CD4+ and CD8+ T cells were sorted separately from peripheral blood before TCR sequencing.

The data derive from a study of OX40 agonist ivuxolimab in advanced cancers. Regarding the study in general: Ivuxolimab was a fully human IgG2 agonistic monoclonal antibody targeting the costimulatory receptor OX40 (CD134). In the dose-escalation cohort, approximately 82% of patients were male, and the mean age was 60 years with a range of roughly 20 to 80. Of the approximately 50 dose-escalation patients, hepatocellular carcinoma was present in about 20, melanoma in around 15, renal cell carcinoma in 9 and head and neck cancer in 9. The paper reports the monotherapy dose-escalation portion (N of about 47 patients) of the phase I ivuxolimab trial. The point of sequencing TCRbeta in the periphery was to test whether ivuxolimab changed TCR sequence diversity and drove clonal T-cell expansion. Patients were allowed to have had prior anti-PD-1, anti-PD-L1 or anti-CTLA-4 therapy, and approximately 41% of the dose-escalation patients had previously received checkpoint inhibitors. Intravenous ivuxolimab was administered to patients every 2 weeks at six dose levels: 0.01, 0.1, 0.3, 1.5, 3 and 10 mg/kg. Partial responses occurred in three dose-escalation patients: two with cutaneous melanoma and one with hepatocellular carcinoma.

The research as a whole found: In partial responders in the 0.1-3.0 mg/kg groups, normalized peripheral clonal expansion was found to be among the lowest, especially among CD8+ T cells. At doses of 0.1 to 3.0 mg/kg, clonal expansion of both CD4+ and CD8+ T cells in blood was seen between baseline and week 6. Low levels of normalized T-cell clonal expansion were also seen in some patients who did not respond. After ivuxolimab, CD8+ T cells had more expanded clones than CD4+ T cells on average. Which antigens the clonally expanded peripheral T cells were specific for was not determined.

The germline V gene gives CDR1 as SGHRS and CDR2 as YFSETQ. Measured from the cysteine to the phenylalanine, the CDR3 is 16 residues long. Only the CDR3 DNA stays, 48 bases, in frame from base 1. Trimming at the junction amounts to 4 bases on V and 0 bases on J, and the germline ends lie 14 bases apart. The sequencing here drew on CD4+ or CD8+ T cells sorted from blood, taken in a trial of the OX40 agonist ivuxolimab. The V gene is TRBV5-1 and the J gene is TRBJ1-3, with no reliable assignment of the D segment. The clonotype comes from an adult with an advanced solid tumor such as melanoma, head and neck, liver or kidney cancer. The CDR3 protein is CASSLGSVFSGNTIYF. The nucleotide sequence is given as TGCGCCAGCAGCCTTGGAAGCGTTTTCTCTGGAAACACCATATATTTT. When the CDR3 is completed using the reference TRBV5-1 and TRBJ1-3 genes on either side, the full variable domain is KAGVTQTPRYLIKTRGQQVTLSCSPISGHRSVSWYQQTPGQGLQFLFEYFSETQRNKGNFPGRFSGRQFSNSRSEMNVSTLELGDSALYLCASSLGSVFSGNTIYFGEGSWLTVV.